This T cell receptor beta chain was recovered during a study of blood T cell repertoires in COVID-19. Study overall: Samples taken during acute and convalescent COVID-19 were collected in the United States, Italy and Spain. From T cells, B-cell-depleted T cells, or PBMCs came the material, which was cDNA or gDNA.

Authors' data handling: Cell counts per sample came from amplifying reference gene primers. Assay used: immunoSEQ multiplex PCR; TCRdb lists only in-frame clones, some missing. V and J calls and clone size are those listed in that table; D and trimming were worked out from the DNA. The sample lists about 95,000 clones, about four fifths occurring once. Seattle's enrolled individuals joined amid active infection and were then monitored longitudinally. V lost 5 bases and J lost 0; bases outside the gene matches: 7. The CDR3 spans 16 residues. From germline, CDR1 is LGHDT and CDR2 YNNKEL (reference sequence).

Sequencing was performed on peripheral blood. The J gene is TRBJ2-1, the V gene TRBV3-1 (or the pseudogene TRBV3-2); 7 nucleotides agree with TRBD2. The sequence was collected from a man older than 75 with COVID-19, enrolled during active disease. Here the CDR3 DNA reads TGTGCCAGCAGCGGAAGCGGGGTAAGCTCCTACAATGAGCAGTTCTTC. Amino acid sequence: CASSGSGVSSYNEQFF.